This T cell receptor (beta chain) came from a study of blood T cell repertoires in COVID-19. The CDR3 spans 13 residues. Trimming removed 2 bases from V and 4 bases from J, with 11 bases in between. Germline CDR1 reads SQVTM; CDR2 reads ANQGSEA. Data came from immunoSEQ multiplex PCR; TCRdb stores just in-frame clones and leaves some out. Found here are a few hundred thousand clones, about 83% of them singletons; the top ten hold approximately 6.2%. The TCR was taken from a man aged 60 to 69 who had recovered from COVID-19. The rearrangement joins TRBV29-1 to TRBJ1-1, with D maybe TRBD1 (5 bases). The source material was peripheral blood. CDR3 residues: CSVEIGVGTEAFF. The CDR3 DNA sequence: TGCAGCGTTGAAATAGGGGTGGGCACTGAAGCTTTCTTT.